This TCR beta chain was recovered during a study of identifying expanded T cells in peripheral blood. The study's findings and limits: Differentially abundant clones: around 1.2 between replicates, around 17 at around 15 days, less than 20 at four. Across healthy donors, higher total template counts meant significantly greater roughly two-week count variance.

Between the trimmed V and J ends, which lost 7 bases and 0 bases, there was a span of 13 bases. The CDR3 loop spans 15 amino acids. Germline V lookup: CDR1 LNHDA, CDR2 SQIVND (reference sequence). TCRdb keeps only in-frame clones here, not all; method: immunoSEQ multiplex PCR. The table has some 75,000 clones, about 90% seen once; the top ten hold more than 2.5%. With respect to this clone: Its antigen is not identified.

No infections or other immune events were documented during collection. The sequence was obtained from a person aged 18 to 75 in good health. This rearrangement joins TRBV19 to TRBJ2-1; D gene uncertain. Sequencing was done on a sample of blood. Written as DNA, the CDR3 is TGTGCCAGTACGCCCCGTGAGCGCTCCTACAATGAGCAGTTCTTC. Its translation is CASTPRERSYNEQFF. Filled out from reference TRBV19 and TRBJ2-1, the complete variable domain reads DGGITQSPKYLFRKEGQNVTLSCEQNLNHDAMYWYRQDPGQGLRLIYYSQIVNDFQKGDIAEGYSVSREKKESFPLTVTSAQKNPTAFYLCASTPRERSYNEQFFGPGTRLTVL.